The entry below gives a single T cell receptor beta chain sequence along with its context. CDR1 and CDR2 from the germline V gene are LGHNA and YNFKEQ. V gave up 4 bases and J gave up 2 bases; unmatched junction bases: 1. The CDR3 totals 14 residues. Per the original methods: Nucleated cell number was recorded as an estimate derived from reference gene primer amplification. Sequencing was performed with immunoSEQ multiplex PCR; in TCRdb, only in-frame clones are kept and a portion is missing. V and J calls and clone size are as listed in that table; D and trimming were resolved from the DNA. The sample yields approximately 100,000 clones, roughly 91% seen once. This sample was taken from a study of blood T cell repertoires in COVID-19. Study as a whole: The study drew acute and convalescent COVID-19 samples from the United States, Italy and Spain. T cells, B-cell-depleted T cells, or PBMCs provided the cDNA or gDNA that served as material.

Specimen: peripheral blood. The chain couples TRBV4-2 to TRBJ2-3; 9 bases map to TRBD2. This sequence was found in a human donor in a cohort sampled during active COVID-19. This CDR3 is CASSRTSDTDTQYF. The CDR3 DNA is TGTGCCAGCAGCCGGACTAGCGACACAGATACGCAGTATTTT.